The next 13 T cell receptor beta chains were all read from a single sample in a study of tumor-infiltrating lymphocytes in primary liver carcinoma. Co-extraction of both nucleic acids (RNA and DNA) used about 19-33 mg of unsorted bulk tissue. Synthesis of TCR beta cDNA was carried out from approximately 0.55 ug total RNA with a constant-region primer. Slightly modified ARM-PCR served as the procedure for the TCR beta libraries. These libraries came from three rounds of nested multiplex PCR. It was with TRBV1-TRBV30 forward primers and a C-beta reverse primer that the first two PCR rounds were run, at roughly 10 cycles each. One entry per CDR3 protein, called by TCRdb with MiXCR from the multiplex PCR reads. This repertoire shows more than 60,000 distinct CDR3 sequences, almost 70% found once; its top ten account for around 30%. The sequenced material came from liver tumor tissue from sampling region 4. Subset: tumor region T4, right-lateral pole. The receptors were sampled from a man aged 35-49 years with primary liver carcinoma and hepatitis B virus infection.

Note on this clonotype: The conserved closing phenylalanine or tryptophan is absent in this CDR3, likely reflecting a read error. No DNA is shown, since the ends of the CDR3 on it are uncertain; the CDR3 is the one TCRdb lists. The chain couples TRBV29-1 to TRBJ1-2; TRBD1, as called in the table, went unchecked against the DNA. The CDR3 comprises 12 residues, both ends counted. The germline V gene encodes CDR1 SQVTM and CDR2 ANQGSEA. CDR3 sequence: CSVEGHRDGYTS.

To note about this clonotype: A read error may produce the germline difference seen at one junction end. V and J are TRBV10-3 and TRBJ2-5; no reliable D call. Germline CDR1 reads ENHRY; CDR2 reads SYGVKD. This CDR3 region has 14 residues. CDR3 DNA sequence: TGTGCCACCAGTGAGTCTAGGAGCCAAGAGACCCAGTACTTC. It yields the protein CATSESRSQETQYF.

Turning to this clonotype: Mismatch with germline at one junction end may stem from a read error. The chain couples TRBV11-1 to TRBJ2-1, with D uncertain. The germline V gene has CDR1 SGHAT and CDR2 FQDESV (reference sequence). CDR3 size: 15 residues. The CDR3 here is CVSSLGRDLRDEQFF. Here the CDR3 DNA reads TGTGTCAGCAGCTTAGGAAGGGATCTAAGGGATGAACAGTTCTTC.

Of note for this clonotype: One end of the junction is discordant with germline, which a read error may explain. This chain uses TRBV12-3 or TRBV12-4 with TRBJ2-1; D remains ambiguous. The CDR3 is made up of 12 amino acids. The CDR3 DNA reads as TGTGCCGGCAGTCTTGGCTACAATGAGCAGTTCTTC. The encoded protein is CAGSLGYNEQFF.

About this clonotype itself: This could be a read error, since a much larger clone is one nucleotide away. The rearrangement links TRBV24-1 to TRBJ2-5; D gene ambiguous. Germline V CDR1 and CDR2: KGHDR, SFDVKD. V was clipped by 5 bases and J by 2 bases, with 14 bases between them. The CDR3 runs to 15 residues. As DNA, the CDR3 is TGTGCCACCAGTGTCACGACATATTCACAAGAGACCCAGTACTTC. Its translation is CATSVTTYSQETQYF.

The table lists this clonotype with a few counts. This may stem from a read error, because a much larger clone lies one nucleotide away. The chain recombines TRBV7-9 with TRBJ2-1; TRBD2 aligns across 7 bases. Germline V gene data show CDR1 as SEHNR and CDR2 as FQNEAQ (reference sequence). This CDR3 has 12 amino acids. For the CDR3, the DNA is TGTCTGTCGGGAGGTGCGTACAATGAGGAGTTCTTC. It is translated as CLSGGAYNEEFF.

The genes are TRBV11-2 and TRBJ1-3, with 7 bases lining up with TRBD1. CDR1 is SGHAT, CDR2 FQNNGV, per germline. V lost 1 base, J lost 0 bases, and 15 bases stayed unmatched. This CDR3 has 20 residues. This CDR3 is CASSLAYYRDRGSSGNTIYF. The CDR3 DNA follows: TGTGCCAGCAGCTTAGCTTATTATCGGGACAGAGGTTCCTCTGGAAACACCATATATTTT.

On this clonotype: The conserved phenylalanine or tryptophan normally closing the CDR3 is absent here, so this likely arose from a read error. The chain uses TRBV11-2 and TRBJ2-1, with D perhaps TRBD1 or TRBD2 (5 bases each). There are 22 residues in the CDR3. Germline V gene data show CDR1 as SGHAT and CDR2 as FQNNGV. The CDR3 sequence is CVSSLSYRGPVIQVRSYNDQFL. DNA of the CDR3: TGTGTCAGCAGCCTCTCCTACCGGGGTCCCGTGATACAGGTTCGCTCCTACAATGATCAGTTCTTA.

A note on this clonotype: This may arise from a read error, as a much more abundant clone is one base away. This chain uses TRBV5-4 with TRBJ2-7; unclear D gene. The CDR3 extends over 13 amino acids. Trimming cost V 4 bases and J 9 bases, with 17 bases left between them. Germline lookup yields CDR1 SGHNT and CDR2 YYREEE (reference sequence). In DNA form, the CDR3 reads TGTGCCAGCAGCGGGCAGAGGCAAGTTCGGCAGTACTTC. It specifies CASSGQRQVRQYF.

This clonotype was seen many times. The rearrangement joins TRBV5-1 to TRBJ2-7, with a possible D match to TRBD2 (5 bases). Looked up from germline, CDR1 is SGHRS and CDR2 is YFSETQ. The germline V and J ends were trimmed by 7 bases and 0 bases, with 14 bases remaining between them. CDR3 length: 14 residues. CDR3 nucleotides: TGCGCCAGCGCGCGGGCGGTGAACTCCTACGAGCAGTACTTC. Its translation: CASARAVNSYEQYF.

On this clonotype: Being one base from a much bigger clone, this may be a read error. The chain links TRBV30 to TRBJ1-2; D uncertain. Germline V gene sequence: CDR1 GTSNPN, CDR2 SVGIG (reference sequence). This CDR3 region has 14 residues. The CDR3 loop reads CDWSTGIPNYGYTF. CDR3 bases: TGTGACTGGAGTACCGGGATCCCTAACTATGGCTACACCTTC. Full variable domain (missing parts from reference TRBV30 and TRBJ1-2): SQTIHQWPATLVQPVGSPLSLECTVEGTSNPNLYWYRQAAGRGLQLLFYSVGIGQISSEVPQNLSASRPQDRQFILSSKKLLLSDSGFYLCDWSTGIPNYGYTFGSGTRLTVV.

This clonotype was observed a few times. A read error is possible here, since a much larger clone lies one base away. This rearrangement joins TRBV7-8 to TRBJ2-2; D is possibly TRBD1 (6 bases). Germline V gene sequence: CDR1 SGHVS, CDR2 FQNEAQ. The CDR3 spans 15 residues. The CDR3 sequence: CVSSLRGGDTGELFF. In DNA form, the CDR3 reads TGTGTCAGCAGCTTACGAGGGGGAGACACCGGGGAGCTGTTTTTT.

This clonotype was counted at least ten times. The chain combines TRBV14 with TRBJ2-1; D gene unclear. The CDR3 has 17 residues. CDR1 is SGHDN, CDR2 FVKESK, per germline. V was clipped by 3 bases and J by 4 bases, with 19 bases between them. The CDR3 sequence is CASSQPGFKSGYNEQFF. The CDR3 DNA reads TGTGCCAGCAGCCAGCCGGGCTTCAAGTCTGGATACAATGAGCAGTTCTTC.